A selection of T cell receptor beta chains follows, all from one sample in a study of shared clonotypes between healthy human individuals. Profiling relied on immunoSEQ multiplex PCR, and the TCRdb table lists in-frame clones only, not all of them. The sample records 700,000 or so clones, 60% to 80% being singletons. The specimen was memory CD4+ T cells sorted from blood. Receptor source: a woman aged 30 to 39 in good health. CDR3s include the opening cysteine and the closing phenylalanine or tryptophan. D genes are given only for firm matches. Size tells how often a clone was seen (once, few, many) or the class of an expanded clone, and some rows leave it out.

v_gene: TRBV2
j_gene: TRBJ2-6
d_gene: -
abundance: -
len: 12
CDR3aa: CAYPSGANVLTF
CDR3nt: TGTGCCTACCCCTCTGGGGCCAACGTCCTGACTTTC

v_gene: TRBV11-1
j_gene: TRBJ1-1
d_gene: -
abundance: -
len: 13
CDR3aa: CASSLALGTEAFF
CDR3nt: TGTGCCAGCAGCTTAGCTTTGGGAACTGAAGCTTTCTTT

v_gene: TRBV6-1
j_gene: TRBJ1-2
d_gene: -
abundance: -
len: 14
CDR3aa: CASSLHGDGDGYTF
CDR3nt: TGTGCCAGCAGCTTACACGGGGACGGGGATGGCTACACCTTC

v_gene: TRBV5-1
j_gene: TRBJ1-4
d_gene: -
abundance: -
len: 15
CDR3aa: CASSLTGSWHEKLFF
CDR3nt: TGCGCCAGCAGCTTGACCGGCAGCTGGCACGAAAAACTGTTTTTT

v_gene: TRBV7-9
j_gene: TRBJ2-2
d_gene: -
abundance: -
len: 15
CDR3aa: CASQPGLGGTGELFF
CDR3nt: TGTGCCAGCCAGCCAGGACTAGGGGGGACCGGGGAGCTGTTTTTT

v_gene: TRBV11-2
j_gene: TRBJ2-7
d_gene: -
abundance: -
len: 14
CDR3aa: CASSLVFGPYEQYF
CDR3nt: TGTGCCAGCAGCTTAGTTTTTGGTCCCTACGAGCAGTACTTC

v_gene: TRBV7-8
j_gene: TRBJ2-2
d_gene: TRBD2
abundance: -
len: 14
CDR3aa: CASRLAGETGELFF
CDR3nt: TGTGCCAGCAGACTAGCGGGAGAAACCGGGGAGCTGTTTTTT

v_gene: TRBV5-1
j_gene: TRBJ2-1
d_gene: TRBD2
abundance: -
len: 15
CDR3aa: CASSLTSGAYNEQFF
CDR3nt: TGCGCCAGCAGCCTAACTAGCGGGGCCTACAATGAGCAGTTCTTC

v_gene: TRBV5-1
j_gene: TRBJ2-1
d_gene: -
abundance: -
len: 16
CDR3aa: CASSIEGQVIRNEQFF
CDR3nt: TGCGCCAGCAGTATAGAGGGACAAGTGATTCGGAATGAGCAGTTCTTC

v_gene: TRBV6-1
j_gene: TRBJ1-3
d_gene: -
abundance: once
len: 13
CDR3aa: CASSEIAGNTIYF
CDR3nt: TGTGCCAGCAGTGAGATAGCTGGAAACACCATATATTTT

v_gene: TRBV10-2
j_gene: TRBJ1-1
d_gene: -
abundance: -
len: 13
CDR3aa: CASSDNSNTEAFF
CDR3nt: TGCGCCAGCAGTGACAATAGTAACACTGAAGCTTTCTTT

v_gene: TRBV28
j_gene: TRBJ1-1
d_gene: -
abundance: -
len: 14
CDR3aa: CASTQGWAGSEAFF
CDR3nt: TGTGCCAGCACCCAAGGGTGGGCGGGGAGTGAAGCTTTCTTT

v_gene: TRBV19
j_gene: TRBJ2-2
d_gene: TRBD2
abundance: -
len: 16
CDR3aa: CASSRGGTTNTGELFF
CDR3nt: TGTGCCAGTAGTAGGGGAGGGACCACTAACACCGGGGAGCTGTTTTTT

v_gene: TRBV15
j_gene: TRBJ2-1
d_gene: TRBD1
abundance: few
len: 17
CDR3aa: CATRSRTGVRKYNEQFF
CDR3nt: TGTGCCACCAGGTCCAGGACAGGGGTTAGGAAATACAATGAGCAGTTCTTC

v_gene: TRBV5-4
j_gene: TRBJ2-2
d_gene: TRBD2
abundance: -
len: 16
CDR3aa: CASTARLAGGTGELFF
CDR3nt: TGTGCCAGCACCGCCCGACTAGCGGGGGGCACCGGGGAGCTGTTTTTT

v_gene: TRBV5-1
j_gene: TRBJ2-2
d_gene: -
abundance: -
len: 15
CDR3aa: CASSLMGLNTGELFF
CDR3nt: TGCGCCAGCAGCTTGATGGGGTTGAACACCGGGGAGCTGTTTTTT

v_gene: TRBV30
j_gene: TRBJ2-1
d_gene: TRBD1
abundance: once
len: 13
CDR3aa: CAWRGDRENEQFF
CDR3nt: TGTGCCTGGAGGGGGGACAGGGAAAATGAGCAGTTCTTC

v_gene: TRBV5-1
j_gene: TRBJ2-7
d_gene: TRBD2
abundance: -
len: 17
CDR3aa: CASSLVPASGGPYEQYF
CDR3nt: TGCGCCAGCAGCTTGGTCCCGGCTAGCGGGGGACCCTACGAGCAGTACTTC

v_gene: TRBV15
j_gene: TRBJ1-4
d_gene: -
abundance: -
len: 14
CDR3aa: CATSRPAGAEKLFF
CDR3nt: TGTGCCACCAGCAGACCCGCAGGGGCCGAAAAACTGTTTTTT

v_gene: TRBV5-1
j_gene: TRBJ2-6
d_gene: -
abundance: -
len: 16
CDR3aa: CASSARLGSGANVLTF
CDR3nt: TGCGCCAGCAGCGCCCGACTGGGCTCTGGGGCCAACGTCCTGACTTTC

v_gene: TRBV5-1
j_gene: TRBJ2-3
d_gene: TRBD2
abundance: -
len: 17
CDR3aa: CASSLSTSAYELDTQYF
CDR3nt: TGCGCCAGCAGCCTATCTACTAGCGCCTACGAATTGGATACGCAGTATTTT

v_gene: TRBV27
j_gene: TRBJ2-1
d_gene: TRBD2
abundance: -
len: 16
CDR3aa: CASSEIAGGSYNEQFF
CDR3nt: TGTGCCAGCAGCGAAATAGCGGGAGGCTCCTACAATGAGCAGTTCTTC

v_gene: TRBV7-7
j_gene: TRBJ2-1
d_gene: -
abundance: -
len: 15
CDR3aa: CASSSTGEGYNEQFF
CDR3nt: TGTGCCAGCAGCTCGACAGGGGAGGGGTACAATGAGCAGTTCTTC

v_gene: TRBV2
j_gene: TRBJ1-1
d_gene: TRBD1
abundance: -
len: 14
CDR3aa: CASSETGGITEAFF
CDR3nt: TGTGCCAGCAGTGAAACAGGGGGCATTACTGAAGCTTTCTTT

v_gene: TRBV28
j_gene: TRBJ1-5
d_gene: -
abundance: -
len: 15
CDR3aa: CASRHSKTGLGPQHF
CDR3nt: TGTGCCAGCAGACACTCAAAGACAGGCTTGGGGCCCCAGCATTTT

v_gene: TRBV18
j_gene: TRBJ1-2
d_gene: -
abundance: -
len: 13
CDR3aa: CASSPDGKYGYTF
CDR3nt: TGTGCCAGCTCACCGGACGGTAAATATGGCTACACCTTC

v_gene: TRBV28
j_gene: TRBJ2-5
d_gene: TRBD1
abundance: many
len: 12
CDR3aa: CASRRTGGAQYF
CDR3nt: TGTGCCAGCAGGAGGACAGGGGGGGCCCAGTACTTC

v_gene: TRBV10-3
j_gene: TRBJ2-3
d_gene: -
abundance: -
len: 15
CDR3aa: CAASSGASAVDTQYF
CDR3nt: TGTGCCGCATCCAGTGGCGCCTCGGCGGTAGATACGCAGTATTTT

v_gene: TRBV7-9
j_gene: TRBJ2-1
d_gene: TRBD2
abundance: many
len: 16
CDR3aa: CASSPSGLAGVGMQFF
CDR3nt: TGTGCCAGCAGCCCCTCGGGACTAGCGGGAGTAGGGATGCAGTTCTTC